This T cell receptor (beta chain) came from a study of CD8+CD57+ T cells in acquired aplastic anemia. Study context: Sorted CD4+ plus CD8+ cells gave DNA averaging roughly 3.5 ug. Study outcomes and limitations: Patients were compared with controls for CD8+ Simpson's diversity, and no significant difference emerged. A set of around 30 CD8+ CDR3 sequences was shared between patients and controls, and these sequences appeared highly expressed in patients.

TCR beta VDJ and CDR3 were profiled, and genomic DNA was the template. TCRdb redid the calling of the reads with MiXCR, one entry per CDR3 protein. The data contain around 180,000 distinct CDR3 sequences, 55% to 70% of them seen just once; the ten biggest clones take up 46%. Comments on this clonotype: Antigen specificity is unknown.

This receptor was obtained from a human donor with severe aplastic anemia or a healthy control (not recorded which). Sequencing input: sorted CD4+, CD8+, or CD8+CD57+ T cells (not recorded which) from PBMCs.

The DNA for the CDR3 is TGTGCCAGCAGCTTAGCCAAGTCTGCCTACACCTTC. Its protein is CASSLAKSAYTF. The rearrangement uses TRBV7-9 and TRBJ1-2; D is undetermined. Trimming removed 0 bases from V and 10 bases from J, with 9 bases in between. Looked up from germline, CDR1 is SEHNR and CDR2 is FQNEAQ (reference sequence). This CDR3 spans 12 amino acids.